What follows are 26 T cell receptor beta chains derived from one specimen sequenced in a study of vaccination and CD4 T cells after COVID-19. Their antigens remain unidentified. Oncomine TCR Beta short-read sequencing was applied to DNA from cultured CD4+ T cells. In TCRdb, the PCR reads were re-called with MiXCR into one record per CDR3 protein. Found here are around 20,000 distinct CDR3 sequences, more than 30% of them singletons; the top ten hold about 32%. Regarding time point: late sampling 161 to 241 days after vaccination in a few convalescent patients. Treatment specified: approximately 10-day PBMC culture with coronavirus spike peptide pools or control peptides (ViraFEST assay). The sample here was CD4+ T cells from blood, cultured in vitro, taken about 7 months after SARS-CoV-2 vaccination. These receptors all come from a human donor who had recovered from COVID-19.

The CDR3 DNA is TGTGCCAGCAGCTTCTACAGTGGACAGATATTTTACGAGCAGTACTTC. Its protein is CASSFYSGQIFYEQYF. The chain combines TRBV7-9 with TRBJ2-7; perhaps TRBD1 as D (6 bases). Deletions cut 3 bases from V and 4 bases from J, with 19 bases between. CDR3 size: 16 residues. Per germline, CDR1 SEHNR and CDR2 FQNEAQ (reference sequence).

The chain employs TRBV28 and TRBJ2-7; either TRBD1 or TRBD2 may fit D (7 bases each). The V end lost 4 bases, the J end lost 4 bases, and 20 bases lay between the germline ends. Germline CDR1 and CDR2: MDHEN and SYDVKM. CDR3 length: 16 amino acids. CDR3 nucleotides: TGTGCCAGCAGTTCGACCCTTGACAGGGAGGGGTACGAGCAGTACTTC. This gives the protein CASSSTLDREGYEQYF.

This clonotype is labeled as medium-sized. The chain has TRBV7-9 and TRBJ1-1; D is unresolved. The germline CDR1 and CDR2 sequences are SEHNR and FQNEAQ (reference sequence). This CDR3 region has 14 residues. The V and J ends lost 6 bases and 6 bases respectively, with 17 bases between them. The CDR3 protein is CASSSRADGPEAFF. For the CDR3, the DNA is TGTGCCAGCAGTTCACGAGCGGACGGCCCTGAAGCTTTCTTT. The full variable domain, rest sourced from reference TRBV7-9 and TRBJ1-1, is DTGVSQNPRHKITKRGQNVTFRCDPISEHNRLYWYRQTLGQGPEFLTYFQNEAQLEKSRLLSDRFSAERPKGSFSTLEIQRTEQGDSAMYLCASSSRADGPEAFFGQGTRLTVV.

This clonotype showed up just a few times. The chain combines TRBV20-1 with TRBJ2-7; 10 bases agree with TRBD2. V gave up 5 bases and J gave up 2 bases; unmatched junction bases: 9. From germline, CDR1 is DFQATT and CDR2 SNEGSKA (reference sequence). The CDR3 has 15 residues. This CDR3 is CSAGKGTSVTYEQYF. DNA of the CDR3: TGCAGTGCTGGTAAAGGGACTAGCGTAACCTACGAGCAGTACTTC.

This chain connects TRBV5-1 to TRBJ1-5, with D unclear. Germline V gene lookup returns CDR1 SGHRS and CDR2 YFSETQ. CDR3 length: 14 residues. Trimming removed 2 bases at V and 6 bases at J, with 12 bases between. The chain's CDR3 is CASSLDGSGQPQHF. In DNA, the CDR3 is TGCGCCAGCAGCTTAGATGGGTCGGGTCAGCCCCAGCATTTT.

J is TRBJ2-1 and V is TRBV20-1, with 10 bases identical to TRBD2. This CDR3 is built from 15 residues. The V and J ends lost 6 bases and 9 bases, in that order; junction bases with no gene match: 14. Germline V gives CDR1 DFQATT, CDR2 SNEGSKA (reference sequence). CDR3 sequence reads: CSAKRWLAGVVEQFF. CDR3 nucleotides: TGCAGTGCAAAGCGATGGCTAGCGGGAGTTGTTGAGCAGTTCTTC.

This clonotype has a count of ten or more. The chain combines TRBV15 with TRBJ2-3; D is possibly TRBD1 (7 bases). This CDR3 has 15 residues. V dropped 3 bases and J dropped 2 bases, with 12 bases sitting between them. CDR1 and CDR2 from the germline V gene are LNHNV and YYDKDF (reference sequence). CDR3 amino acids: CATSRGGQYTDTQYF. CDR3 sequence (DNA): TGTGCCACCAGCAGGGGGGGACAGTACACAGATACGCAGTATTTT.

The chain carries TRBV4-3 and TRBJ2-7; D call uncertain. Germline V gene lookup returns CDR1 LGHNA and CDR2 YSLEER. Between the trimmed V and J ends, which lost 0 bases and 7 bases, there was a span of 10 bases. The CDR3 sequence is 13 residues long. CDR3 amino acids: CASSQDIFREQYF. CDR3 nucleotide sequence: TGCGCCAGCAGCCAAGATATATTTCGGGAGCAGTACTTC.

V is TRBV7-2 and J is TRBJ2-1, with TRBD2 matching 10 bases. Per the germline V gene, CDR1 is SGHTA and CDR2 is FQGNSA. V shed 1 base, J shed 4 bases, and the junction held 4 bases outside the gene matches. This CDR3 contains 16 residues. The CDR3 reads CASSLGGLAYYNEQFF. The CDR3 bases are TGTGCCAGCAGCTTAGGGGGACTAGCGTATTACAATGAGCAGTTCTTC. The variable domain in full, with the rest retrieved from reference TRBV7-2 and TRBJ2-1, is GAGVSQSPSNKVTEKGKDVELRCDPISGHTALYWYRQSLGQGLEFLIYFQGNSAPDKSGLPSDRFSAERTGGSVSTLTIQRTQQEDSAVYLCASSLGGLAYYNEQFFGPGTRLTVL.

Concerning this clonotype: A read error may account for a junction end that differs from germline. The V and J genes are TRBV6-1 and TRBJ1-5, with D unclear. Germline lookup yields CDR1 MNHNS and CDR2 SASEGT. The CDR3 covers 14 residues. The CDR3 spells CAGSVAGRSQPQHF. The CDR3 nucleotides read TGTGCCGGCAGTGTTGCAGGACGGAGTCAGCCCCAGCATTTT.

On this clonotype: Its ends do not fully match the called genes, so a read error is possible. The genes are TRBV20-1 and TRBJ2-1, with unresolved D. Looked up from germline, CDR1 is DFQATT and CDR2 is SNEGSKA (reference sequence). The CDR3 extends over 11 amino acids. The CDR3 DNA follows: TGCAGTGTAGCAGGATACAATGGGCAGTTCTTC. Translation gives CSVAGYNGQFF.

The gene calls are TRBV11-3 and TRBJ2-7; D gene ambiguous. The length of the CDR3 is 13 residues. Germline CDR1 is SGHNT and CDR2 is YENEEA. V lost 2 bases, J lost 5 bases, and 10 bases lay in between. Here the CDR3 DNA reads TGTGCCAGCAGCTTACAAAGTGTAGACGAGCAGTACTTC. Translation: CASSLQSVDEQYF.

In its sample, this clonotype was seen a few times. CDR3: CSALLQGPNSPLHF. CDR3 coding DNA: TGCAGTGCCCTACTTCAGGGCCCTAATTCACCCCTCCACTTT. The V and J genes are TRBV20-1 and TRBJ1-6; the D gene is possibly TRBD1 (5 bases). V was pared by 6 bases and J by 6 bases, with 15 bases between. Germline V gives CDR1 DFQATT, CDR2 SNEGSKA (reference sequence). The CDR3 consists of 14 residues.

This clonotype was detected only a few times. The rearrangement joins TRBV20-1 to TRBJ1-6; D might be TRBD1 (6 bases). The CDR3 extends over 17 amino acids. V was pared by 0 bases and J by 0 bases, with 12 bases between. CDR1 DFQATT and CDR2 SNEGSKA come from the germline V gene (reference sequence). CDR3 amino acids: CSAREVGGGSYNSPLHF. CDR3 coding DNA: TGCAGTGCTAGAGAAGTTGGAGGGGGCTCCTATAATTCACCCCTCCACTTT.

The chain combines TRBV6-5 with TRBJ1-5, with a possible D match to TRBD1 (6 bases). CDR1 and CDR2 (germline): MNHEY, SVGAGI. With 4 bases removed from V and 6 bases from J, the gap between germline ends came to 22 bases. This CDR3 has 17 amino acids. The CDR3 here is CASSSGRGAVVGQPQHF. The CDR3 coding sequence is TGTGCCAGCAGTTCAGGGAGGGGGGCCGTGGTCGGTCAGCCCCAGCATTTT.

J is TRBJ2-5 and V is TRBV5-5; 13 nucleotides agree with TRBD2. CDR1 and CDR2 from the germline V gene are SGHKS and YYEKEE (reference sequence). The ends lost 4 bases at V and 5 bases at J; junction bases unmatched: 11. The CDR3 covers 17 residues. The CDR3 here is CASSKGTSGVFVETQYF. The DNA of the CDR3 is TGTGCCAGCAGCAAAGGGACTAGCGGGGTGTTTGTCGAGACCCAGTACTTC.

CDR3 DNA: TGTGCCGCATATAAAGGGGTCTTTCTAGCTAACTATGGCTACACCTTC. This translates into CAAYKGVFLANYGYTF. The chain is built from TRBV6-1 and TRBJ1-2; D is perhaps TRBD1 (5 bases). CDR3 length: 16 residues. Germline CDR1 and CDR2: MNHNS and SASEGT. V was clipped by 11 bases and J by 0 bases, with 22 bases between them.

This clonotype is medium-sized (0.01 to 0.1%) by share. The V call is TRBV20-1, the J call TRBJ2-3, with D maybe TRBD1 (5 bases). Between the trimmed V and J ends, which lost 6 bases and 5 bases, there was a span of 15 bases. Germline CDR1 and CDR2: DFQATT and SNEGSKA (reference sequence). The CDR3 sequence is 13 residues long. CDR3 sequence: CSAARMGQDTQYF. CDR3 sequence (DNA): TGCAGTGCCGCAAGAATGGGGCAAGATACGCAGTATTTT.

This clonotype occurred a few times. The rearrangement uses TRBV15 and TRBJ1-2; D is ambiguous. V lost 0 bases and J lost 2, with 7 bases in between. The CDR3 is 14 amino acids. Germline V CDR1 and CDR2: LNHNV, YYDKDF (reference sequence). In DNA form, the CDR3 reads TGTGCCACCAGCAGAGAGGTGAGCAACTATGGCTACACCTTC. The encoded protein is CATSREVSNYGYTF. The complete variable domain, with remaining parts taken from reference TRBV15 and TRBJ1-2, reads DAMVIQNPRYQVTQFGKPVTLSCSQTLNHNVMYWYQQKSSQAPKLLFHYYDKDFNNEADTPDNFQSRRPNTSFCFLDIRSPGLGDTAMYLCATSREVSNYGYTFGSGTRLTVV.

The CDR3 coding sequence is TGTGCCATCAGTGCGGGCATCTCTAACTATGGCTACACCTTC. This codes for CAISAGISNYGYTF. The J gene is TRBJ1-2, the V gene TRBV10-3; D is ambiguous. The germline V gene has CDR1 ENHRY and CDR2 SYGVKD. Trimming took 4 bases from V and 0 from J, leaving 9 bases between them. CDR3 size: 14 residues.

This clonotype was counted at least ten times. This chain links TRBV7-9 with TRBJ1-6; the match to TRBD1 covers 8 bases. Germline loops: CDR1 SEHNR, CDR2 FQNEAQ (reference sequence). V dropped 5 bases and J dropped 7; count of bases not matched to a gene: 4. This CDR3 contains 14 residues. In DNA, the CDR3 is TGTGCCAGCAGCGACAGGGACAGGAATTCACCCCTCCACTTT. Its protein product is CASSDRDRNSPLHF.

V is TRBV7-2 and J is TRBJ2-3; 8 positions match TRBD2. Germline V lookup: CDR1 SGHTA, CDR2 FQGNSA. The junction had 15 bases not matched to a gene; V was cut back by 5 bases and J by 2 bases. The CDR3 sequence is 18 residues long. CDR3 sequence: CASSTNTLAGPFTDTQYF. CDR3 nucleotides: TGTGCCAGCAGCACAAATACCCTAGCGGGTCCTTTCACAGATACGCAGTATTTT.

The chain joins TRBV5-1 to TRBJ2-5, with TRBD2 matching 8 bases. Germline CDR1 and CDR2: SGHRS and YFSETQ. The J segment lost 4 bases and the V segment lost 4 bases, leaving 12 bases of the junction unmatched. This CDR3 is 16 amino acids long. The CDR3 loop reads CASSSGGGPGLETQYF. The DNA of the CDR3 is TGCGCCAGCAGCAGTGGCGGGGGGCCGGGTCTAGAGACCCAGTACTTC. Variable domain in full (rest from reference TRBV5-1 and TRBJ2-5): KAGVTQTPRYLIKTRGQQVTLSCSPISGHRSVSWYQQTPGQGLQFLFEYFSETQRNKGNFPGRFSGRQFSNSRSEMNVSTLELGDSALYLCASSSGGGPGLETQYFGPGTRLLVL.

The chain has TRBV7-3 and TRBJ2-5; possible D gene TRBD1, 5 bases. Germline V gene data show CDR1 as SGHTA and CDR2 as FQGTGA. This CDR3 spans 15 amino acids. The ends were cut back, 1 base at V and 2 bases at J, with 11 bases in the middle. CDR3 region: CASSLNGHHQETQYF. CDR3 nucleotide sequence: TGTGCCAGCAGCTTAAATGGACATCATCAAGAGACCCAGTACTTC. The whole variable domain, filled in from reference TRBV7-3 and TRBJ2-5, reads GAGVSQTPSNKVTEKGKYVELRCDPISGHTALYWYRQSLGQGPEFLIYFQGTGAADDSGLPNDRFFAVRPEGSVSTLKIQRTERGDSAVYLCASSLNGHHQETQYFGPGTRLLVL.

The chain employs TRBV6-1 and TRBJ1-5; a possible D gene is TRBD1 (6 bases). The germline V gene has CDR1 MNHNS and CDR2 SASEGT. Trimming removed 5 bases at V and 2 bases at J, with 16 bases between. CDR3 size: 16 residues. CDR3 DNA sequence: TGTGCCAGCAGTCTGAGTCACAGGGACGGCAATCAGCCCCAGCATTTT. As protein: CASSLSHRDGNQPQHF.

Details on this clonotype: Relative to the germline gene, one junction end is altered; a read error may explain this. This sequence joins TRBV6-1 and TRBJ2-3; 9 bases match TRBD2. This CDR3 has 14 residues. CDR1 and CDR2 (germline): MNHNS, SASEGT. CDR3: CASRRGGSTDTQYF. The CDR3 DNA follows: TGTGCAAGCAGGCGGGGGGGAAGCACAGATACGCAGTATTTT.